Listed below are T cell receptor beta chains from one sample, sequenced in a study of shared clonotypes between healthy human individuals. The protocol was immunoSEQ multiplex PCR, while the TCRdb copy is restricted to in-frame clones and leaves out a portion. The data hold over a million clones, with approximately 80% observed a single time. Sequenced sample: memory CD4+ T cells from PBMCs. Receptors were obtained from a man between 18 and 29 years old in good health. Some clones in this sample may be carry-over from other donors' samples. Each CDR3 is given with its conserved first and last residue. The order of the fields is V gene, clone size, J gene, D gene, CDR3 DNA, CDR3 protein. The D gene is left open where the match is weak. Clone sizes are given selectively: once, few, many, or a class where the clone is expanded.

V: TRBV7-3
size: -
J: TRBJ2-5
D: -
DNA: TGTGCCAGCAGTCGGGAGTTGCAGGAGACCCAGTACTTC
CDR3: CASSRELQETQYF

V: TRBV9
size: -
J: TRBJ2-7
D: TRBD1
DNA: TGTGCCAGCACCCGGACAGGGGACTCCTACGAGCAGTACTTC
CDR3: CASTRTGDSYEQYF

V: TRBV27
size: -
J: TRBJ1-3
D: -
DNA: TGTGCCAGCAGTCCAGTGGGGGTCTCTGGAAACACCATATATTTT
CDR3: CASSPVGVSGNTIYF

V: TRBV7-9
size: few
J: TRBJ2-1
D: -
DNA: TGTGCCAGCAGCTTAGGGGGTGAGCAGTTCTTC
CDR3: CASSLGGEQFF

V: TRBV7-2
size: -
J: TRBJ2-7
D: -
DNA: TGTGCCAGCAGCTCTCGGATAGCCGGGTCCTACGAGCAGTACTTC
CDR3: CASSSRIAGSYEQYF

V: TRBV30
size: -
J: TRBJ1-1
D: -
DNA: TGTGCCTGGAGACACTCGAACACTGAAGCTTTCTTT
CDR3: CAWRHSNTEAFF

V: TRBV5-1
size: -
J: TRBJ1-1
D: TRBD1
DNA: TGCGCCAGCACCAGCTTAGGACAGGGGAGCACTGAAGCTTTCTTT
CDR3: CASTSLGQGSTEAFF

V: TRBV7-2
size: once
J: TRBJ2-3
D: -
DNA: TGTGCCAGCAGCTTAGGCGGGGCCGCTATGGGTACGCAGTATTTT
CDR3: CASSLGGAAMGTQYF

V: TRBV28
size: -
J: TRBJ2-7
D: -
DNA: TGTGCCAGCAGCCGGATAGGGGTTATCGAGCAGTACTTC
CDR3: CASSRIGVIEQYF

V: TRBV6-1
size: once
J: TRBJ2-1
D: TRBD2
DNA: TGTGCCAGCACCTTGTATAGCGGGTACAATGAGCAGTTCTTC
CDR3: CASTLYSGYNEQFF

V: TRBV5-1
size: -
J: TRBJ2-7
D: TRBD2
DNA: TGCGCCAGCAGCCTCGGGACTAGCGGATACTACGAGCAGTACTTC
CDR3: CASSLGTSGYYEQYF

V: TRBV15
size: -
J: TRBJ2-3
D: -
DNA: TGTGCCACCAGCAGGGCCCGACAGAAATCTAGCACAGATACGCAGTATTTT
CDR3: CATSRARQKSSTDTQYF

V: TRBV7-8
size: -
J: TRBJ2-7
D: TRBD1
DNA: TGTGCCAGCAGCTTAGATGCAGGGGGCTACGAGCAGTACTTC
CDR3: CASSLDAGGYEQYF

V: TRBV6-1
size: -
J: TRBJ2-7
D: -
DNA: TGTGCCAGCAGTGAAAAGGACGGGCTATCCTACGAGCAGTACTTC
CDR3: CASSEKDGLSYEQYF

V: TRBV11-2
size: once
J: TRBJ2-3
D: -
DNA: TGTGCCAGCAGCTTAAAACGTACGTCTGAGAATACAGATACGCAGTATTTT
CDR3: CASSLKRTSENTDTQYF

V: TRBV18
size: -
J: TRBJ2-1
D: TRBD1
DNA: TGTGCCAGCTCACCGGGACAGGGCGTATACAATGAGCAGTTCTTC
CDR3: CASSPGQGVYNEQFF

V: TRBV28
size: -
J: TRBJ2-7
D: -
DNA: TGTGCCAGCAGTTTAGAAGAGGCGTACGAGCAGTACTTC
CDR3: CASSLEEAYEQYF

V: TRBV6-6
size: -
J: TRBJ2-7
D: -
DNA: TGTGCCAGCAGTTACAGGGGTGTCACCTACGAGCAGTACTTC
CDR3: CASSYRGVTYEQYF

V: TRBV11-2
size: -
J: TRBJ2-3
D: -
DNA: TGTGCCAGCAGCTTAGGGCGTCCCCGATATTCGACGCAGTATTTT
CDR3: CASSLGRPRYSTQYF

V: TRBV29-1
size: -
J: TRBJ1-1
D: -
DNA: TGCAGCGCCCGGGTGGATACTGAAGCTTTCTTT
CDR3: CSARVDTEAFF

V: TRBV7-2
size: -
J: TRBJ2-3
D: -
DNA: TGTGCCAGCAGCAGCCAGTTCACAGATACGCAGTATTTT
CDR3: CASSSQFTDTQYF

V: TRBV28
size: -
J: TRBJ2-1
D: -
DNA: TGTGCCTGCGGGACCCTGTTCGTCAGTGAGCAGTTCTTC
CDR3: CACGTLFVSEQFF

V: TRBV4-2
size: -
J: TRBJ2-2
D: -
DNA: TGTGCCAGCAGCTCGGACAGGAACACCGGGGAGCTGTTTTTT
CDR3: CASSSDRNTGELFF

V: TRBV27
size: few
J: TRBJ2-7
D: TRBD2
DNA: TGTGCCAGCAGTCGGGGGGGTGAATACGAGCAGTACTTC
CDR3: CASSRGGEYEQYF

V: TRBV5-8
size: once
J: TRBJ1-2
D: -
DNA: TGTGCCAGCAGCTTCCGCGGGGGCAGTTTCTATGGCTACACCTTC
CDR3: CASSFRGGSFYGYTF

V: TRBV15
size: -
J: TRBJ2-5
D: -
DNA: TGTGCCACCAGCAGTCCGGGACTAGAGACCCAGTACTTC
CDR3: CATSSPGLETQYF

V: TRBV20-1
size: -
J: TRBJ2-3
D: -
DNA: TGCAGTGCTAGAAGGAGGGATTTT
CDR3: CSARRRDF

V: TRBV29-1
size: -
J: TRBJ2-3
D: TRBD2
DNA: TGCAGCGCCAGGACTAGTATCGAGACAGATACGCAGTATTTT
CDR3: CSARTSIETDTQYF

V: TRBV7-9
size: -
J: TRBJ2-2
D: -
DNA: TGTGCCAGCAGCTTAGGCAGGACAGACTCCACCGGGGAGCTGTTTTTT
CDR3: CASSLGRTDSTGELFF